A selection of T cell receptor beta chains follows, all from one sample in a study of post-analysis software for immune sequencing data. Each CDR3 protein gets one entry after TCRdb re-called the PCR reads with MiXCR. The sample includes around 190,000 distinct CDR3 sequences, 29% of them seen just once. The sequencing input was blood. The receptors derive from a girl between 2 and 17 years old with multiple sclerosis. The CDR3 runs from the conserved cysteine through the conserved F or W. A D gene is named only where the DNA matches it firmly. Not all rows give a size; the values are once, few, many and, for expanded clones, a class.

size: -
V: TRBV3-1
D: -
J: TRBJ1-5
CDR3: CASSQDLATAQHF
DNA: TGTGCCAGCAGCCAAGATCTTGCCACGGCCCAGCATTTT

size: many
V: TRBV7-6
D: -
J: TRBJ2-2
CDR3: CASSLPLGELFF
DNA: TGTGCCAGCAGCTTACCCCTAGGGGAGCTGTTTTTT

size: few
V: TRBV28
D: -
J: TRBJ1-2
CDR3: CASSLLGEGLNYGYTF
DNA: TGTGCCAGCAGTTTATTGGGAGAAGGCCTTAACTATGGCTACACCTTC

size: many
V: TRBV5-1
D: TRBD1
J: TRBJ2-3
CDR3: CASSYGQDTQYF
DNA: TGCGCCAGCAGCTACGGACAGGACACGCAGTATTTT

size: many
V: TRBV5-4
D: -
J: TRBJ2-7
CDR3: CASSADSYEQYF
DNA: TGTGCCAGCAGCGCGGACAGCTACGAGCAGTACTTC

size: many
V: TRBV6-5
D: -
J: TRBJ1-4
CDR3: CASTDGDNEKLFF
DNA: TGTGCCAGCACCGACGGTGATAATGAAAAACTGTTTTTT

size: -
V: TRBV3-1
D: -
J: TRBJ1-1
CDR3: CASSHPRGNTEAFF
DNA: TGTGCCAGCAGTCATCCCCGGGGGAACACTGAAGCTTTCTTT

size: many
V: TRBV20-1
D: -
J: TRBJ2-1
CDR3: CSARDEGTEQFF
DNA: TGCAGTGCTAGAGATGAGGGTACCGAGCAGTTCTTC

size: many
V: TRBV6-5
D: -
J: TRBJ1-2
CDR3: CASSLDSSSIRYGYTF
DNA: TGTGCCAGCAGCCTGGACTCCTCGAGTATTCGCTATGGCTACACCTTC

size: few
V: TRBV13
D: TRBD1
J: TRBJ1-1
CDR3: CASSYTGVTAEAFF
DNA: TGTGCCAGCAGCTACACAGGGGTAACGGCTGAAGCTTTCTTT

size: -
V: TRBV6-2/TRBV6-3
D: TRBD2
J: TRBJ2-5
CDR3: CATTSLAGETQYF
DNA: TGTGCCACAACATCACTAGCGGGGGAGACCCAGTACTTC

size: many
V: TRBV12-3/TRBV12-4
D: -
J: TRBJ1-5
CDR3: CASSLSRNSNQPQHF
DNA: TGTGCCAGCAGTTTGTCCAGAAATAGCAATCAGCCCCAGCATTTT

size: many
V: TRBV29-1
D: -
J: TRBJ2-7
CDR3: CSVRARSSYEQYF
DNA: TGCAGCGTTCGCGCCAGAAGCTCCTACGAGCAGTACTTC

size: few
V: TRBV6-5
D: -
J: TRBJ2-2
CDR3: CASSYNTGELFF
DNA: TGTGCCAGCAGTTACAACACCGGGGAGCTGTTTTTT

size: once
V: TRBV10-3
D: TRBD1
J: TRBJ2-1
CDR3: CAISESGDRAQFF
DNA: TGTGCCATCAGTGAGTCAGGGGACAGGGCTCAGTTCTTC

size: many
V: TRBV5-5
D: TRBD1
J: TRBJ1-1
CDR3: CASSSPGQGRTEAFF
DNA: TGTGCCAGCAGCTCACCGGGACAGGGGAGAACTGAAGCTTTCTTT

size: few
V: TRBV10-1
D: -
J: TRBJ2-2
CDR3: CASSEGPGPTGTGELFF
DNA: TGCGCCAGCAGTGAAGGGCCAGGCCCAACGGGCACCGGGGAGCTGTTTTTT

size: -
V: TRBV18
D: -
J: TRBJ2-1
CDR3: CASSPANSYNEQFF
DNA: TGTGCCAGCTCACCGGCCAATTCCTACAATGAGCAGTTCTTC

size: -
V: TRBV5-1
D: -
J: TRBJ1-1
CDR3: CASSGGPGRGVTEAFF
DNA: TGCGCCAGCAGCGGGGGCCCTGGCAGGGGCGTCACTGAAGCTTTCTTT

size: -
V: TRBV2
D: TRBD2
J: TRBJ2-1
CDR3: CASRGGTSGPSSYNEQFF
DNA: TGTGCCAGCAGAGGGGGGACTAGCGGACCCAGCTCCTACAATGAGCAGTTCTTC

size: -
V: TRBV11-1
D: TRBD1
J: TRBJ2-5
CDR3: CASSSPRIGTGVRGPGETQYF
DNA: TGTGCCAGCAGCTCCCCTCGTATAGGGACAGGGGTGAGAGGGCCGGGAGAGACCCAGTACTTC

size: -
V: TRBV5-1
D: -
J: TRBJ2-1
CDR3: CASRPLATPSYNEQFF
DNA: TGCGCCAGCAGGCCACTGGCGACCCCCTCCTACAATGAGCAGTTCTTC

size: many
V: TRBV27
D: -
J: TRBJ2-7
CDR3: CASSSGTLVYEQYF
DNA: TGTGCCAGCAGTTCCGGGACCCTTGTTTACGAGCAGTACTTC

size: many
V: TRBV2
D: -
J: TRBJ2-3
CDR3: CASSETRQAQGTDTQYF
DNA: TGTGCCAGCAGTGAAACCCGACAGGCCCAGGGGACAGATACGCAGTATTTT

size: few
V: TRBV29-1
D: -
J: TRBJ2-2
CDR3: CSVVGGNTGELFF
DNA: TGCAGCGTTGTAGGGGGGAACACCGGGGAGCTGTTTTTT

size: -
V: TRBV6-5
D: TRBD2
J: TRBJ2-1
CDR3: CASSYCSGTSGTNEQFF
DNA: TGTGCCAGCAGTTACTGTTCCGGGACTAGCGGGACCAATGAGCAGTTCTTC

size: many
V: TRBV20-1
D: -
J: TRBJ2-7
CDR3: CSARRAGLSSYEQYF
DNA: TGCAGTGCTAGACGCGCGGGGTTGAGCTCCTACGAGCAGTACTTC

size: -
V: TRBV29-1
D: TRBD2
J: TRBJ2-3
CDR3: CSDRTSGRTDTQYF
DNA: TGCAGCGATCGGACTAGCGGGAGAACAGATACGCAGTATTTT

size: few
V: TRBV5-1
D: -
J: TRBJ1-4
CDR3: CASSLEVGDSLEKLFF
DNA: TGCGCCAGCAGCTTGGAGGTTGGAGATTCGCTCGAAAAACTGTTTTTT

size: -
V: TRBV6-5
D: -
J: TRBJ1-4
CDR3: CASSYGPREDRKNEKLFF
DNA: TGTGCCAGCAGTTACGGGCCCCGGGAGGATCGGAAAAATGAAAAACTGTTTTTT

size: once
V: TRBV5-1
D: TRBD1
J: TRBJ2-1
CDR3: CASSQTGAQNNEQFF
DNA: TGCGCCAGCAGCCAAACAGGGGCTCAAAACAATGAGCAGTTCTTC

size: -
V: TRBV2
D: -
J: TRBJ2-2
CDR3: CASITDGAKGFAGELFF
DNA: TGTGCCAGCATTACTGACGGGGCCAAAGGGTTCGCCGGGGAGCTGTTTTTT

size: many
V: TRBV15
D: -
J: TRBJ1-2
CDR3: CATSRSGPNYGYTF
DNA: TGTGCCACCAGCAGATCCGGCCCTAACTATGGCTACACCTTC

size: few
V: TRBV28
D: TRBD2
J: TRBJ2-1
CDR3: CASKAGGSYNEQFF
DNA: TGTGCCAGCAAAGCGGGAGGGTCCTACAATGAGCAGTTCTTC

size: -
V: TRBV5-1
D: -
J: TRBJ1-2
CDR3: CASSRGGTGDYGDTF
DNA: TGCGCCAGCAGCCGGGGGGGAACAGGAGACTATGGCGACACCTTC

size: -
V: TRBV10-3
D: TRBD1
J: TRBJ1-1
CDR3: CAISDWGTGNTEAFF
DNA: TGTGCCATCAGTGACTGGGGGACAGGGAACACTGAAGCTTTCTTT

size: few
V: TRBV20-1
D: -
J: TRBJ2-5
CDR3: CSAPRIYNEQYF
DNA: TGCAGTGCACCCAGGATTTACAATGAGCAGTACTTC

size: many
V: TRBV6-1
D: -
J: TRBJ1-2
CDR3: CASSEEALGYGYTF
DNA: TGTGCCAGCAGTGAAGAGGCTCTCGGCTATGGCTACACCTTC

size: many
V: TRBV10-3
D: TRBD2
J: TRBJ2-3
CDR3: CAIRRTSGRVDTQYF
DNA: TGTGCCATCAGGAGAACTAGCGGGAGGGTAGATACGCAGTATTTT

size: -
V: TRBV13
D: -
J: TRBJ2-1
CDR3: CASSLLEYYNEQFF
DNA: TGTGCCAGCAGCTTACTAGAATACTACAATGAGCAGTTCTTC

size: many
V: TRBV20-1
D: -
J: TRBJ1-5
CDR3: CSARGRTAVSQPQHF
DNA: TGCAGTGCTAGAGGGCGGACTGCTGTAAGTCAGCCCCAGCATTTT

size: -
V: TRBV28
D: TRBD1
J: TRBJ2-5
CDR3: CASRTQDRERETQYF
DNA: TGTGCCAGCAGGACCCAGGACAGGGAGAGAGAGACCCAGTACTTC

size: many
V: TRBV20-1
D: TRBD1
J: TRBJ2-7
CDR3: CSANHRDRTHYEQYF
DNA: TGCAGTGCTAACCACCGGGACAGGACTCACTACGAGCAGTACTTC

size: -
V: TRBV6-2/TRBV6-3
D: TRBD1
J: TRBJ2-2
CDR3: CASSSGGVDTGELFF
DNA: TGTGCCAGCAGTTCAGGGGGAGTAGACACCGGGGAGCTGTTTTTT

size: many
V: TRBV5-1
D: -
J: TRBJ2-3
CDR3: CASSFAPAEDTQYF
DNA: TGCGCCAGCAGCTTTGCCCCCGCCGAAGATACGCAGTATTTT

size: few
V: TRBV10-3
D: -
J: TRBJ1-1
CDR3: CAITEYTEAFF
DNA: TGTGCCATCACTGAGTACACTGAAGCTTTCTTT

size: few
V: TRBV5-1
D: TRBD1
J: TRBJ1-4
CDR3: CASSTRTGGVEKLFF
DNA: TGCGCCAGCAGCACAAGGACAGGGGGCGTTGAAAAACTGTTTTTT

size: many
V: TRBV9
D: -
J: TRBJ1-2
CDR3: CASSGKVASAHGYTF
DNA: TGTGCCAGCAGCGGCAAGGTCGCTTCGGCGCATGGCTACACCTTC

size: -
V: TRBV11-2
D: -
J: TRBJ2-5
CDR3: CASSPGVWEAQYF
DNA: TGTGCCAGCAGCCCGGGGGTATGGGAGGCCCAGTACTTC

size: few
V: TRBV7-9
D: -
J: TRBJ2-7
CDR3: CASSLLFAEQYF
DNA: TGTGCCAGCAGCTTACTTTTTGCCGAGCAGTACTTC

size: many
V: TRBV7-9
D: -
J: TRBJ1-2
CDR3: CASSLDAAFYGYTF
DNA: TGTGCCAGCAGCTTAGATGCAGCCTTCTATGGCTACACCTTC

size: -
V: TRBV7-2
D: TRBD2
J: TRBJ2-5
CDR3: CASSPTSGGAKKTQYF
DNA: TGTGCCAGCAGCCCAACTAGCGGGGGGGCCAAAAAGACCCAGTACTTC

size: many
V: TRBV15
D: -
J: TRBJ2-7
CDR3: CATSRREAGEQYF
DNA: TGTGCCACCAGCCGTCGCGAGGCGGGCGAGCAGTACTTC

size: many
V: TRBV5-1
D: TRBD2
J: TRBJ2-1
CDR3: CASSPWTSGSWDEQFF
DNA: TGCGCCAGCAGCCCGTGGACTAGCGGGAGTTGGGATGAGCAGTTCTTC

size: -
V: TRBV7-8
D: -
J: TRBJ1-3
CDR3: CASSLVRGSGSGNTIYF
DNA: TGTGCCAGCAGCTTAGTCCGGGGCTCAGGGTCAGGAAACACCATATATTTT